The 13 T cell receptor beta chains presented below share a single source sample, sequenced in a study of early T cells in non-severe SARS-CoV-2 infection. A single record per CDR3 protein comes from TCRdb applying MiXCR to the 5' RACE reads. The sample holds 25,000 to 35,000 distinct CDR3 sequences; approximately 7% are singletons and the top ten take over 30%. The sample consisted of whole blood. These TCRs come from an adult who was a healthcare worker with PCR-confirmed SARS-CoV-2 infection or an uninfected control (not recorded which).

This clonotype was seen repeatedly, ten times or more. The CDR3 DNA follows: TGTGCCAGCAGTTTAGCCCGGGAGGGCGTGAAGCAGTTCTTC. Protein: CASSLAREGVKQFF. This rearrangement joins TRBV12-3 or TRBV12-4 to TRBJ2-1; 8 nucleotides align to TRBD2. The CDR3 runs 14 residues. V gave up 0 bases and J gave up 11 bases; unmatched junction bases: 6.

This clonotype appeared many times. The chain recombines TRBV30 with TRBJ1-4; possible D gene TRBD1, 6 bases. Deletions cut 2 bases from V and 2 bases from J, with 9 bases between. CDR3 length: 14 residues. CDR1 and CDR2 from the germline V gene are GTSNPN and SVGIG (reference sequence). CDR3 amino acids: CAWSRGATNEKLFF. The CDR3 region has the DNA TGTGCCTGGAGTCGGGGGGCCACTAATGAAAAACTGTTTTTT.

The genes are TRBV7-3 and TRBJ1-2; D is undetermined. Germline V CDR1 and CDR2: SGHTA, FQGTGA. The V end lost 6 bases, the J end lost 2 bases, and 10 bases lay between the germline ends. The CDR3 consists of 13 residues. As DNA, the CDR3 is TGTGCCAGCAGACCACCGGGAAACTATGGCTACACCTTC. This encodes CASRPPGNYGYTF.

In this sample, this clonotype turned up many times. The J gene is TRBJ1-1, the V gene TRBV20-1, with TRBD1 identical over 7 bases. CDR1 is DFQATT, CDR2 SNEGSKA, per germline (reference sequence). The CDR3 runs 14 residues. The CDR3 DNA reads TGCAGCCCCACCTCCGGGACAGTCAACACTGAAGCTTTCTTT. It translates to CSPTSGTVNTEAFF.

The V gene is TRBV11-2, the J gene TRBJ2-5; D is perhaps TRBD2 (6 bases). The V gene lost 0 bases and the J gene lost 5 bases, with 16 bases spanning the gap. The CDR3 covers 16 residues. Germline CDR1 and CDR2: SGHAT and FQNNGV. CDR3 bases: TGTGCCAGCAGCTTAGATAAAGGCGGGGCTGGGGAGACCCAGTACTTC. Translated: CASSLDKGGAGETQYF. Looking up the rest from reference TRBV11-2 and TRBJ2-5 gives the full variable domain: EAGVAQSPRYKIIEKRQSVAFWCNPISGHATLYWYQQILGQGPKLLIQFQNNGVVDDSQLPKDRFSAERLKGVDSTLKIQPAKLEDSAVYLCASSLDKGGAGETQYFGPGTRLLVL.

This clonotype was recorded many times. V is TRBV7-9 and J is TRBJ2-7; D might be TRBD1 (6 bases). Germline CDR1 is SEHNR and CDR2 is FQNEAQ (reference sequence). The CDR3 runs 17 residues. The germline V and J ends were trimmed by 5 bases and 3 bases, with 23 bases remaining between them. Here the CDR3 reads CASSPVGTTISGYEQYF. CDR3 bases: TGTGCCAGCAGCCCAGTCGGGACAACCATTTCGGGCTACGAGCAGTACTTC.

This clonotype was seen ten or more times. V and J are TRBV19 and TRBJ1-2, with D perhaps matching TRBD1 (6 bases). The CDR3 runs to 13 residues. V was clipped by 3 bases and J by 8 bases, with 13 bases between them. Germline V gene sequence: CDR1 LNHDA, CDR2 SQIVND (reference sequence). The CDR3 coding sequence is TGTGCCAGTAGTATTAATGGACAGTGGGGCTACACCTTC. Its protein product is CASSINGQWGYTF. The variable domain in full, completed from reference TRBV19 and TRBJ1-2, reads DGGITQSPKYLFRKEGQNVTLSCEQNLNHDAMYWYRQDPGQGLRLIYYSQIVNDFQKGDIAEGYSVSREKKESFPLTVTSAQKNPTAFYLCASSINGQWGYTFGSGTRLTVV.

The V gene is TRBV10-2, the J gene TRBJ1-2, with D possibly being TRBD1 (6 bases). From germline, CDR1 is WSHSY and CDR2 SAAADI. V was trimmed by 4 bases and J by 3 bases, leaving 15 bases between them. There are 15 residues in the CDR3. CDR3 region: CASSADKTGDYGYTF. The CDR3 DNA sequence: TGCGCCAGCAGTGCCGACAAGACAGGAGACTATGGCTACACCTTC.

A few counts support this clonotype. The CDR3 protein is CASSPLDSTDTQYF. Here the CDR3 DNA reads TGTGCCAGCTCACCACTTGACAGCACAGATACGCAGTATTTT. This chain uses TRBV18 with TRBJ2-3; D gene unclear. Per germline, CDR1 KGHSH and CDR2 LQKENI. Trimming removed 1 base from V and 0 bases from J, with 5 bases in between. The CDR3 covers 14 residues.

This clonotype was seen many times. This chain uses TRBV5-1 with TRBJ1-4, with 7 bases that match TRBD1. The CDR3 runs 14 residues. V shed 4 bases, J shed 7 bases, and the junction held 7 bases outside the gene matches. Germline values: CDR1 SGHRS, CDR2 YFSETQ. This chain's CDR3 is CASSGGTAFEKLFF. In DNA form, the CDR3 reads TGCGCCAGCAGCGGCGGGACAGCTTTTGAAAAACTGTTTTTT.

This clonotype has ten or more counts. This sequence joins TRBV12-3 or TRBV12-4 and TRBJ2-3; D call uncertain. V lost 7 bases and J 8 bases, leaving 13 bases between the germline ends. The CDR3 is 12 amino acids. The CDR3 sequence is CASNPISGTQYF. The CDR3 DNA reads as TGTGCCAGCAACCCTATTTCGGGTACGCAGTATTTT.

This clonotype was counted ten times or more. This chain joins TRBV5-1 and TRBJ2-5; D remains ambiguous. Trimming cost V 0 bases and J 4 bases, with 7 bases left between them. CDR1 is SGHRS, CDR2 YFSETQ, per germline. The CDR3 runs 13 residues. The CDR3: CASSLVVRETQYF. The CDR3 DNA is TGCGCCAGCAGCTTGGTAGTCCGAGAGACCCAGTACTTC.

In this sample, this clonotype turned up a few times. The rearrangement uses TRBV9 and TRBJ2-4; the match to TRBD1 covers 10 bases. The V and J ends lost 4 bases and 7 bases, in that order; junction bases with no gene match: 5. CDR1 is SGDLS, CDR2 YYNGEE, per germline. CDR3 length: 14 residues. This CDR3 is CASSSRTGGNIQYF. As DNA, the CDR3 is TGTGCCAGCAGCTCACGGACAGGGGGGAACATTCAGTACTTC.